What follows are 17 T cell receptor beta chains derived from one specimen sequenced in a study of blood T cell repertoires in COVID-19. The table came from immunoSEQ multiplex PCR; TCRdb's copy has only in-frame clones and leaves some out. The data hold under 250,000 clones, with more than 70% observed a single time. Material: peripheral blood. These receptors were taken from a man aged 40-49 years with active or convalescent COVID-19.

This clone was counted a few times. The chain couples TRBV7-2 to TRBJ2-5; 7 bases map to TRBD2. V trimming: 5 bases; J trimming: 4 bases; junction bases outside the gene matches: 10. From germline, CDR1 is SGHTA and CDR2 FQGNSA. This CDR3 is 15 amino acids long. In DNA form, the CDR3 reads TGTGCCAGCAGCCCCTGGGTGGGGGGGACAGAGACCCAGTACTTC. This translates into CASSPWVGGTETQYF. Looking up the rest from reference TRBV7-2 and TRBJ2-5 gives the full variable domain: GAGVSQSPSNKVTEKGKDVELRCDPISGHTALYWYRQSLGQGLEFLIYFQGNSAPDKSGLPSDRFSAERTGGSVSTLTIQRTQQEDSAVYLCASSPWVGGTETQYFGPGTRLLVL.

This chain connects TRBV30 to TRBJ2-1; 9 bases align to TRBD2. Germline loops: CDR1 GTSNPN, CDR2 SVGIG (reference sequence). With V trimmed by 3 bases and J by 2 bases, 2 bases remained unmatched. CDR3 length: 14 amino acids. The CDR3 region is CAWRAGGPYNEQFF. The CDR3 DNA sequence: TGTGCCTGGAGGGCGGGAGGGCCCTACAATGAGCAGTTCTTC.

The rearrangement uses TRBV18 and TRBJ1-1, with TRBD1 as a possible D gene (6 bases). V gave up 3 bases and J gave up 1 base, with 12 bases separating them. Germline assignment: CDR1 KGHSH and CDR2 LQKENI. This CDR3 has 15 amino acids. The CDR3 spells CASSPGHRANTEAFF. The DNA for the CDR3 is TGTGCCAGCTCACCGGGGCACAGGGCGAACACTGAAGCTTTCTTT.

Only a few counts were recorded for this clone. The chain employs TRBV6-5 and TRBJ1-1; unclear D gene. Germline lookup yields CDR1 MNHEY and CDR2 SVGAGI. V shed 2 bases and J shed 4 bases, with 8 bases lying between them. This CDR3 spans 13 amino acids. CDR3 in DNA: TGTGCCAGCAGTTACGGCCCAGGCACTGAAGCTTTCTTT. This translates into CASSYGPGTEAFF.

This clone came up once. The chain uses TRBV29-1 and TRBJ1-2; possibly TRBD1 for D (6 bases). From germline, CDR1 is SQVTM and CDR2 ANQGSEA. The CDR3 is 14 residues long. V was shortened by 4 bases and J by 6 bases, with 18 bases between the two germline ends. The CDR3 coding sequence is TGCAGCGTTGTAGCCCCTGTAGGGGGAAATGGCTACACCTTC. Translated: CSVVAPVGGNGYTF.

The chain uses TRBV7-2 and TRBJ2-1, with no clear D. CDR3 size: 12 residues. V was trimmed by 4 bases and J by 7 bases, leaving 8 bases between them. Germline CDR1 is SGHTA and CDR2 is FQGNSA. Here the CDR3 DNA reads TGTGCCAGCAGCTCACCGGTTAATGAGCAGTTCTTC. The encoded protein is CASSSPVNEQFF.

The chain's CDR3 is CATSGSTGRGYTF. The CDR3 DNA reads as TGTGCCACCAGCGGATCCACAGGGAGAGGCTACACCTTC. J is TRBJ1-2 and V is TRBV15, with D possibly being TRBD1 (6 bases). The germline V gene has CDR1 LNHNV and CDR2 YYDKDF (reference sequence). The length of the CDR3 is 13 residues. The V gene lost 5 bases and the J gene lost 8 bases, with 15 bases spanning the gap. Full variable domain (outside the CDR3, taken from reference TRBV15 and TRBJ1-2): DAMVIQNPRYQVTQFGKPVTLSCSQTLNHNVMYWYQQKSSQAPKLLFHYYDKDFNNEADTPDNFQSRRPNTSFCFLDIRSPGLGDTAMYLCATSGSTGRGYTFGSGTRLTVV.

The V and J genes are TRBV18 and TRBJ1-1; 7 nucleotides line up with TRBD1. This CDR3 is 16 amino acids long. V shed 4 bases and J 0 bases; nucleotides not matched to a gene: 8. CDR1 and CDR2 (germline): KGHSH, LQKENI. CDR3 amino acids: CASSRSQGRMNTEAFF. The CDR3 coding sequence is TGTGCCAGCTCACGTTCACAGGGGAGGATGAACACTGAAGCTTTCTTT.

In DNA, the CDR3 is TGTGCCAGCAGTATTAAGGGAGGGCAGCCCCAGCATTTT. Its protein is CASSIKGGQPQHF. The V call is TRBV12-3 or TRBV12-4, the J call TRBJ1-5, with D hard to call. The CDR3 spans 13 residues. The V end lost 5 bases, the J end lost 7 bases, and 12 bases lay between the germline ends.

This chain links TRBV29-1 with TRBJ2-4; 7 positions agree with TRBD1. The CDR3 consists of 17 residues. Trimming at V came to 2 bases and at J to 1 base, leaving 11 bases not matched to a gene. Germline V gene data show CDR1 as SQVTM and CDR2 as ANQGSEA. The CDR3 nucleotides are TGCAGCGTTGAATTCATTGAAAGGGGGCCGGCCAAAAACATTCAGTACTTC. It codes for CSVEFIERGPAKNIQYF.

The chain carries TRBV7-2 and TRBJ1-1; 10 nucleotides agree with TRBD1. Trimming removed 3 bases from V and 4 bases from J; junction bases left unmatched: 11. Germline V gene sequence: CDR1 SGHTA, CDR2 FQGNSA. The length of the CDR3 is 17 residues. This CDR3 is CASSFGGARDRGTEAFF. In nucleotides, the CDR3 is TGTGCCAGCAGCTTCGGGGGCGCCCGGGACAGGGGCACTGAAGCTTTCTTT.

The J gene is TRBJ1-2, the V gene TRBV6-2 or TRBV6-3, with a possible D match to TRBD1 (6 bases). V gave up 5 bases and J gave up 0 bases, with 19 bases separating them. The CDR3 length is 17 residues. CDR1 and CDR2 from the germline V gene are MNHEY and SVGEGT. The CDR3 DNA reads TGTGCCAGCAGTCGTCGCGGGGGCGTCCTAGCTAACTATGGCTACACCTTC. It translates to CASSRRGGVLANYGYTF.

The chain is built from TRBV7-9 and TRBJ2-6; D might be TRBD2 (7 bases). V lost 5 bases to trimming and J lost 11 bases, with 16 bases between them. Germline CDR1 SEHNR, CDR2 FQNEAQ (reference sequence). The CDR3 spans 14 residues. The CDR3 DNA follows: TGTGCCAGCAGCCGGGGAGGGGGAGACGACGTCCTGACTTTC. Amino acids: CASSRGGGDDVLTF.

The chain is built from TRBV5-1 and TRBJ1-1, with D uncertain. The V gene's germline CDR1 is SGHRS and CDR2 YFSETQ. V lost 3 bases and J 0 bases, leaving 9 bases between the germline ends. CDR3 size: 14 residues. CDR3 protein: CASSSSKLNTEAFF. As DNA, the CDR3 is TGCGCCAGCAGCTCAAGCAAATTGAACACTGAAGCTTTCTTT.

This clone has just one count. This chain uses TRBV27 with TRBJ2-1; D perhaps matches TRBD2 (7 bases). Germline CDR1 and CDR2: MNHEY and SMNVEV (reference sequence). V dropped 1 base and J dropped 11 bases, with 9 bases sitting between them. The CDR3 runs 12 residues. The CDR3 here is CASSLLGGQQFF. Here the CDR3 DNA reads TGTGCCAGCAGTTTATTGGGGGGGCAGCAGTTCTTC.

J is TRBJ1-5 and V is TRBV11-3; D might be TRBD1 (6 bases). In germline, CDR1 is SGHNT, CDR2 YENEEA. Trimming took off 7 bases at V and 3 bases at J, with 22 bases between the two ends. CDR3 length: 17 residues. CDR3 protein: CASTERGLGADNQPQHF. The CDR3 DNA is TGTGCCAGCACCGAAAGGGGGTTAGGGGCTGACAATCAGCCCCAGCATTTT.

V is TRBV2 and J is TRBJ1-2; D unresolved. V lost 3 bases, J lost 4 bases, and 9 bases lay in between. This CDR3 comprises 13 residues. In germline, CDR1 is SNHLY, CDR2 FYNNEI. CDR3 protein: CASSELRSYGYTF. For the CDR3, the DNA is TGTGCCAGCAGTGAGTTGAGGTCCTATGGCTACACCTTC.